This is a list of T cell receptor beta chains from one sample in a study of TIL therapy for anti-PD-1-resistant metastatic lung cancer. The repertoire was sequenced with immunoSEQ multiplex PCR; TCRdb's copy has only in-frame clones and lacks some. Of about 32,000 clones listed, 70% to 80% were seen once; the top ten hold around 2.5%. Sequenced here: blood, sampled at baseline. The receptor source for this set is a woman aged 30 to 85 with non-small cell lung cancer. Each CDR3 is given with its conserved first and last residue. D genes are given only for firm matches. Clone size is given for some rows only: seen once, a few or many times, or a class if the clone is expanded.

V,size,D,J,DNA,CDR3
TRBV7-2,.,TRBD2,TRBJ2-2,TGTGCCAGCAGCACCCGACTAGCGGGGCCCGGGGAGCTGTTTTTT,CASSTRLAGPGELFF
TRBV30,.,TRBD1,TRBJ2-3,TGTGCCTGGAGTCGAGTACAGGGGGTTTCTAGCACAGATACGCAGTATTTT,CAWSRVQGVSSTDTQYF
TRBV14,.,.,TRBJ1-2,TGTGCCAGCAGCCAAGGTCTGAACTATGGCTACACCTTC,CASSQGLNYGYTF
TRBV4-1,.,TRBD2,TRBJ2-1,TGCGCCAGCAGCTTACTAGCGGGAGAAATGGAGTTCTTC,CASSLLAGEMEFF
TRBV5-5,.,TRBD1,TRBJ2-2,TGTGCCAGCAGCAGGACAGGGGAGGCCGGGGAGCTGTTTTTT,CASSRTGEAGELFF
TRBV5-1,.,TRBD1,TRBJ1-6,TGCGCCAGCAGCTCCGGGACAGGAGTTAATAATTCACCCCTCCACTTT,CASSSGTGVNNSPLHF
TRBV5-1,medium-sized,TRBD2,TRBJ2-7,TGCGCCAGCAGTCCCAGCGGGATTAGAGACGAGCAGTACTTC,CASSPSGIRDEQYF
TRBV2,few,.,TRBJ1-5,TGTGCCAGCAGTGAAATGGGGTTTGGCAATCAGCCCCAGCATTTT,CASSEMGFGNQPQHF
TRBV30,.,.,TRBJ2-7,TGTGCCTGGAGTGCCCACGGGTACGAGCAGTACTTC,CAWSAHGYEQYF
TRBV2,.,.,TRBJ2-7,TGTGCCAGCAGGTTGGTAGGTTCTAGCCACGAGCAGTACTTC,CASRLVGSSHEQYF
TRBV11-2,.,.,TRBJ2-4,TGTGCCAGCAGCTTAGGGCGGGAAGGGATTCAGTACTTC,CASSLGREGIQYF
TRBV6-6,.,.,TRBJ2-7,TGTGCCAGCAGTTCGATTTCCTACGAGCAGTACTTC,CASSSISYEQYF
TRBV19,.,.,TRBJ2-2,TGTGCCAGTAGTATCCTTAGCGGGGAGCTGTTTTTT,CASSILSGELFF
TRBV5-3,.,.,TRBJ1-5,TGTGCCAGAAGCACCCACAGGGACGGGCAGCCCCAGCATTTT,CARSTHRDGQPQHF
TRBV5-5,.,.,TRBJ2-7,TGTGCCAGCAGCTTGTTCACTAGCAGCGGTGCCGAGCAGTACTTC,CASSLFTSSGAEQYF
TRBV30,once,.,TRBJ2-5,TGTGCCTGGACCAAAAAGGGATGGGGCAACCAAGAGACCCAGTACTTC,CAWTKKGWGNQETQYF
TRBV10-3,.,.,TRBJ1-2,TGTGCCATCAGTCCTGGACAGCCTAACTATGGCTACACCTTC,CAISPGQPNYGYTF